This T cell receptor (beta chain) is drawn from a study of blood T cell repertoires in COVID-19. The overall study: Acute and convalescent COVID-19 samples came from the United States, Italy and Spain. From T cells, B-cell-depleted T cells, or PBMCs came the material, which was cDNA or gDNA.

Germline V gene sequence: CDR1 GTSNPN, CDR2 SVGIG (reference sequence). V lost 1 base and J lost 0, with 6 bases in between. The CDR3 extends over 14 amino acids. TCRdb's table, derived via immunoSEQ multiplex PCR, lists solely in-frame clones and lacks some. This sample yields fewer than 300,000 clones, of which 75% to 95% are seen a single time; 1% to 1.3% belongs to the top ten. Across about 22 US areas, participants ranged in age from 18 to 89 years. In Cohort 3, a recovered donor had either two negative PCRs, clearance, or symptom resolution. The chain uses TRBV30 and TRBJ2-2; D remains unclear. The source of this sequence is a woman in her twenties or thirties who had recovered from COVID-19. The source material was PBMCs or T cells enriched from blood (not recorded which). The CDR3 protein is CAWSAVSNTGELFF. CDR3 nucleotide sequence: TGTGCCTGGAGTGCGGTCTCGAACACCGGGGAGCTGTTTTTT.